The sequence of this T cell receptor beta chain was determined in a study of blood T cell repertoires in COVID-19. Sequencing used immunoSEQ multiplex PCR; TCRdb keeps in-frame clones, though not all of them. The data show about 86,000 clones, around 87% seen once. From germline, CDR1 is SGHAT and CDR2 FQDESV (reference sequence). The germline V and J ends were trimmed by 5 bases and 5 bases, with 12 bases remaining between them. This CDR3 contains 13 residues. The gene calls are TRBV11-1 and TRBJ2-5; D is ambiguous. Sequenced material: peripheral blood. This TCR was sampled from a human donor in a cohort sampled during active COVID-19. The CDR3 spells CASSMTPAETQYF. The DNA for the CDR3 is TGTGCCAGCAGCATGACCCCAGCGGAGACCCAGTACTTC.